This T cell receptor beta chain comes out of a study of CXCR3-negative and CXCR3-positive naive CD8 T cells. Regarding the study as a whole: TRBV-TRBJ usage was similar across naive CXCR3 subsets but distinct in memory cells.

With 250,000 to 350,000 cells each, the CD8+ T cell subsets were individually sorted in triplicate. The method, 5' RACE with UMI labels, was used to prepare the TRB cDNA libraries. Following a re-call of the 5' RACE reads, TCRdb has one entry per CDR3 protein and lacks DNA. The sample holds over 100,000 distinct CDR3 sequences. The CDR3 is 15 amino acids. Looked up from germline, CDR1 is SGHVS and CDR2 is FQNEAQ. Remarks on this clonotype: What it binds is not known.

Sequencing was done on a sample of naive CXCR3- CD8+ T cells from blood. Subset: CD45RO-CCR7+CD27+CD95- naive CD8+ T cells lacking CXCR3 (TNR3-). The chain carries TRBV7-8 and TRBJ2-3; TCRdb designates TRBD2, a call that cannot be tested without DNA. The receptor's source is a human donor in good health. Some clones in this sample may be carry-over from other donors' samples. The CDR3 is CASSLGDSSTDTQYF. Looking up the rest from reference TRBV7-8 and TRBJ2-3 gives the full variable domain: GAGVSQSPRYKVAKRGQDVALRCDPISGHVSLFWYQQALGQGPEFLTYFQNEAQLDKSGLPSDRFFAERPEGSVSTLKIQRTQQEDSAVYLCASSLGDSSTDTQYFGPGTRLTVL.